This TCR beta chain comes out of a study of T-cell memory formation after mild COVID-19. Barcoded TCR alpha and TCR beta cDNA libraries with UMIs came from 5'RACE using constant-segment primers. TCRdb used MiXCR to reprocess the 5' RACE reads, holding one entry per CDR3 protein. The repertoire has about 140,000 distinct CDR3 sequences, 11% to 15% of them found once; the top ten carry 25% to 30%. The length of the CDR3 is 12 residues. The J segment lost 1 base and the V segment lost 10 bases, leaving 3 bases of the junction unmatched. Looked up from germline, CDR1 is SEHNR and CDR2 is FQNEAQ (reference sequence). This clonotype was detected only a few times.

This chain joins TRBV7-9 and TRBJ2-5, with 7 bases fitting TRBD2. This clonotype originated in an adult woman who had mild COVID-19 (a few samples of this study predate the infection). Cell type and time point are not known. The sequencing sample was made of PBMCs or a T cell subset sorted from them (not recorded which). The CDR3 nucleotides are TGTGCCATATGGGGGGGCCAAGAGACCCAGTACTTC. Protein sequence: CAIWGGQETQYF. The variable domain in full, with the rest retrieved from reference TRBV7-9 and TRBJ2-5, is DTGVSQNPRHKITKRGQNVTFRCDPISEHNRLYWYRQTLGQGPEFLTYFQNEAQLEKSRLLSDRFSAERPKGSFSTLEIQRTEQGDSAMYLCAIWGGQETQYFGPGTRLLVL.